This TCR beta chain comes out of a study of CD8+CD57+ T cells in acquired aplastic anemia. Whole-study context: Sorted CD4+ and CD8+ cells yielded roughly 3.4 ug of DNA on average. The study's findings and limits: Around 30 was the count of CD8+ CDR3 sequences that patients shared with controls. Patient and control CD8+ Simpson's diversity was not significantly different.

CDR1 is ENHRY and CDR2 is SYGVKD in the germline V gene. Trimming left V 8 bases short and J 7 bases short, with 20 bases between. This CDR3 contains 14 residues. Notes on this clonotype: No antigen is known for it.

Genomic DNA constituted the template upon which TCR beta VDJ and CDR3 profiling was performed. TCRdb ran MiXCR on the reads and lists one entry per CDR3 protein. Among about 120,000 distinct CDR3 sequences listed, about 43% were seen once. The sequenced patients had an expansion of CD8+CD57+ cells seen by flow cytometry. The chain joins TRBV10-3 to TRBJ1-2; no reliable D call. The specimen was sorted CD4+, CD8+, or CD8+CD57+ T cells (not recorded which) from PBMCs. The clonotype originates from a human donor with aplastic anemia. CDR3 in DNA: TGTGCCATCGCTACCCAGAAAGCATTTGGTGGCTACACCTTC. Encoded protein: CAIATQKAFGGYTF.